These 13 T cell receptor delta chains were sequenced from one sample in a study of Vδ1+ human thymocytes listed by TCRdb under 2018. What the research found in general, with its limitations: Thymic TRG and TRD repertoires appeared highly polyclonal with Gaussian CDR3 length distributions, unlike oligoclonal peripheral blood repertoires.

The run used an Illumina MiSeq. RNA extraction was carried out with the RNeasy mini kit, and reverse transcription was then done using Superscript III. Multiplex PCR was used to generate CDR3 amplicons, with pooled V-gene forward primers and a constant-region reverse primer carrying Illumina adaptor overhangs. For TCRdb, the public reads were processed anew by CATT, and duplicate DNA sequences were folded into one row. The sample contains roughly 25,000 delta-chain clones, 6% to 8% of them found a single time. Together, the top ten hold about 1% of the sample. The antigens for these receptors are not known. The specimen sequenced was Vdelta1+ gamma-delta thymocytes from the thymus. The cell subset or site label corresponds to: FACS-sorted CD3+ TCRalphabeta- TCRVdelta1+ TCRVdelta2- thymocytes. Every receptor here comes from a girl in the first two years of life who had congenital heart surgery.

The chain links TRDV1 to TRDJ1, with a weak D call TRDD3 (6 bases). No J gene was available from TCRdb, and it was assigned here by a germline match of the DNA. The CDR3 sequence is 24 residues long. Germline assignment: CDR1 TSWWSYY and CDR2 QGS. The germline V and J ends were trimmed by 4 bases and 1 base, with 40 bases remaining between them. DNA of the CDR3: TGTGCTCTTGGGGTTCTCCAGGGCCTACACTTATTGGGGGCCAATGTCAAAGTCACCGATAAACTCATCTTT. Translated: CALGVLQGLHLLGANVKVTDKLIF.

Without a V gene call, the J gene is given as TRDJ1; the table calls TRDD3, which could not be checked here. The CDR3 length is 26 residues. The CDR3 coding sequence is TGTGCTCTTGCTGTCCTCGTTCTACTGGGGCCCCCTACAAACGAGAGAACCTTTGCGTACACCGATAAACTCATCTTT. It encodes CALAVLVLLGPPTNERTFAYTDKLIF.

Only a few counts were recorded for this clone. The chain joins TRDV1 to TRDJ1, with 7 bases lining up with TRDD3. With V trimmed by 1 base and J by 0 bases, 14 bases remained unmatched. This CDR3 is built from 19 residues. The V gene's germline CDR1 is TSWWSYY and CDR2 QGS. The CDR3 nucleotides read TGTGCTCTTGGGGAACCCGCTTCCCTGACTGGGGATAACACCGATAAACTCATCTTT. The encoded protein is CALGEPASLTGDNTDKLIF.

This clone turned up a few times. The chain recombines TRDV1 with TRDJ1, with D uncertain. V was cut by 3 bases and J by 7 bases, with 12 bases left in between. The length of the CDR3 is 13 residues. The germline V gene encodes CDR1 TSWWSYY and CDR2 QGS. The CDR3 DNA is TGTGCTCTTGGGGACCGAGTCCGTGGTAAACTCATCTTT. It codes for CALGDRVRGKLIF.

The chain links TRDV1 to TRDJ1; D gene uncertain. Per the germline V gene, CDR1 is TSWWSYY and CDR2 is QGS. The CDR3 runs to 19 residues. The V end lost 5 bases, the J end lost 0 bases, and 25 bases lay between the germline ends. CDR3 DNA sequence: TGTGCTCTTGGGAGCCATTCCAGAACCGTTACTACGTACACCGATAAACTCATCTTT. As protein: CALGSHSRTVTTYTDKLIF.

This sequence joins TRDV1 and TRDJ1; no clear D gene. This CDR3 spans 19 amino acids. Trimming shortened V by 0 bases and J by 3 bases, and 23 bases separated the two germline ends. The germline V gene has CDR1 TSWWSYY and CDR2 QGS. In nucleotides, the CDR3 is TGTGCTCTTGGGGAACTATCGACGAACTCCGGATTAGGATCCGATAAACTCATCTTT. Residues: CALGELSTNSGLGSDKLIF.

The chain employs TRDV1 and TRDJ1; D is possibly TRDD3 (6 bases). TCRdb does not report a J gene; here it was assigned by matching the DNA to germline references. This CDR3 contains 15 residues. Trimming removed 3 bases from V and 2 bases from J, with 13 bases in between. Germline-derived CDR1 and CDR2 are TSWWSYY and QGS. The CDR3 bases are TGTGCTCTTGGGGAGCCTGGATACTCGACCGATAAACTCATCTTT. This gives the protein CALGEPGYSTDKLIF.

To note about this clone: Mismatch with germline at one junction end may stem from a read error. This chain uses TRDV2 with TRDJ1, with TRDD3 matching 9 bases. Germline V gives CDR1 GEAIGNYY, CDR2 EKD. The CDR3 totals 16 residues. The CDR3 protein is CAWYWGTPPYTDKLIF. For the CDR3, the DNA is TGTGCCTGGTACTGGGGGACGCCACCGTACACCGATAAGCTCATCTTT.

This clone occurred a few times. This chain links TRDV1 with TRDJ1; 12 bases are shared with TRDD3. The CDR3 length is 20 residues. Looked up from germline, CDR1 is TSWWSYY and CDR2 is QGS. J gave up 1 base and V 3 bases, and 15 bases lay outside the gene matches. CDR3 in DNA: TGTGCTCTTGGGGACCCCCTTCCAGGCTGGGGGATACGGATCACCGATAAACTCATCTTT. Amino acids: CALGDPLPGWGIRITDKLIF.

The chain recombines TRDV1 with TRDJ1; 10 bases are a match to TRDD3. Germline V lookup: CDR1 TSWWSYY, CDR2 QGS. The CDR3 consists of 18 residues. The junction had 17 bases not matched to a gene; V was cut back by 6 bases and J by 4 bases. Here the CDR3 reads CALGLKEPEYWGIDKLIF. CDR3 sequence (DNA): TGTGCTCTTGGCCTCAAAGAGCCCGAGTACTGGGGGATCGATAAACTCATCTTT.

The chain has TRDV1 and TRDJ1; 8 bases fit TRDD3. J lost 2 bases, V lost 3 bases, and 23 bases had no gene match. CDR3 size: 21 residues. Germline V CDR1 and CDR2: TSWWSYY, QGS. This CDR3 is CALGELLRYRGIRWETDKLIF. CDR3 coding DNA: TGTGCTCTTGGGGAGCTCCTACGTTATAGAGGGATACGATGGGAAACCGATAAACTCATCTTT.

This clone was seen only a few times. The chain uses TRDV1 and TRDJ1; unclear D gene. The CDR3 loop spans 16 amino acids. Germline V gene lookup returns CDR1 TSWWSYY and CDR2 QGS. The V end lost 6 bases, the J end lost 1 base, and 18 bases lay between the germline ends. This CDR3 reads CALGIPFGAITDKLIF. CDR3 in DNA: TGTGCTCTTGGAATACCTTTCGGGGCCATCACCGATAAACTCATCTTT.

In its sample, this clone was seen a few times. V gene TRDV1 combines with J gene TRDJ1, with 7 nucleotides matching TRDD3. Germline CDR1 and CDR2: TSWWSYY and QGS. V was clipped by 3 bases and J by 8 bases; unmatched bases: 24. This CDR3 spans 19 amino acids. CDR3 coding DNA: TGTGCTCTTGGGGATCCTTTTCCCCCGTACTGGGGTCTTACGGAAAAACTCATCTTT. It codes for CALGDPFPPYWGLTEKLIF.